Below are 31 T cell receptor beta chains sequenced from a single sample in a study of blood T cell repertoires in COVID-19. TCRdb's table, derived via immunoSEQ multiplex PCR, lists solely in-frame clones and lacks some. The sample holds approximately 180,000 clones, about 83% seen once. Material: peripheral blood. The receptor set was obtained from a person between 65 and 79 years old with COVID-19, enrolled during active disease.

The chain links TRBV6-2 or TRBV6-3 to TRBJ2-5, with D maybe TRBD2 (6 bases). CDR1 is MNHEY and CDR2 is SVGEGT in the germline V gene. The CDR3 extends over 15 amino acids. Trimming pared 5 bases from V and 7 bases from J, leaving 20 bases between. The CDR3: CASSSFPDWGGTQYF. The CDR3 nucleotides read TGTGCCAGCAGTAGTTTTCCGGACTGGGGAGGGACCCAGTACTTC.

The chain uses TRBV7-2 and TRBJ2-5, with 7 bases aligning to TRBD1. The germline V gene encodes CDR1 SGHTA and CDR2 FQGNSA. The CDR3 spans 16 residues. V gave up 1 base and J gave up 3 bases; unmatched junction bases: 8. CDR3 in DNA: TGTGCCAGCAGCTTAGTAGTTGGGCAGGGGGAAGAGACCCAGTACTTC. Its protein product is CASSLVVGQGEETQYF.

The chain employs TRBV19 and TRBJ1-5, with no clear D. The length of the CDR3 is 14 residues. The V gene's germline CDR1 is LNHDA and CDR2 SQIVND (reference sequence). The germline V and J ends were trimmed by 3 bases and 7 bases, with 13 bases remaining between them. DNA for the CDR3: TGTGCCAGTAGTATTCCCCAGGCGGGACAGCCCCAGCATTTT. It translates to CASSIPQAGQPQHF. Combining the CDR3 with reference TRBV19 and TRBJ1-5 gives the whole variable domain DGGITQSPKYLFRKEGQNVTLSCEQNLNHDAMYWYRQDPGQGLRLIYYSQIVNDFQKGDIAEGYSVSREKKESFPLTVTSAQKNPTAFYLCASSIPQAGQPQHFGDGTRLSIL.

V gene TRBV7-9 combines with J gene TRBJ2-3; 13 positions agree with TRBD2. Germline lookup yields CDR1 SEHNR and CDR2 FQNEAQ (reference sequence). The CDR3 is made up of 14 amino acids. The chain's CDR3 is CASGTSGNTDTQYF. The CDR3 bases are TGTGCTAGCGGGACTAGCGGGAACACAGATACGCAGTATTTT.

This sequence joins TRBV6-2 or TRBV6-3 and TRBJ1-6; no clear D gene. Looked up from germline, CDR1 is MNHEY and CDR2 is SVGEGT. The CDR3 is 15 amino acids. V lost 2 bases and J lost 6, with 11 bases in between. The CDR3 is CASSYGGWSNSPLHF. CDR3 coding DNA: TGTGCCAGCAGTTACGGCGGATGGAGTAATTCACCCCTCCACTTT.

As DNA, the CDR3 is TGTGCCAGCAGTGAAGCCAGGGATGGGTACAATGAGCAGTTCTTC. It codes for CASSEARDGYNEQFF. The V gene is TRBV6-1, the J gene TRBJ2-1; weak D call: TRBD1 (5 bases). The CDR3 consists of 15 residues. Germline lookup yields CDR1 MNHNS and CDR2 SASEGT. V was pared by 0 bases and J by 4 bases, with 10 bases between.

The gene calls are TRBV5-4 and TRBJ2-1; 10 positions match TRBD1. After removal of 2 bases from V and 10 bases from J, the junction contained 6 bases not matched to a gene. The CDR3 extends over 14 amino acids. Germline values: CDR1 SGHNT, CDR2 YYREEE (reference sequence). CDR3 sequence reads: CASSLRTGGGEQFF. CDR3 DNA: TGTGCCAGCAGCTTAAGGACAGGGGGAGGCGAGCAGTTCTTC. The entire variable domain, with the rest obtained from reference TRBV5-4 and TRBJ2-1, is as follows: ETGVTQSPTHLIKTRGQQVTLRCSSQSGHNTVSWYQQALGQGPQFIFQYYREEENGRGNFPPRFSGLQFPNYSSELNVNALELDDSALYLCASSLRTGGGEQFFGPGTRLTVL.

This rearrangement joins TRBV6-1 to TRBJ1-4; 7 bases agree with TRBD1. V shed 4 bases and J 8 bases; nucleotides not matched to a gene: 13. The CDR3 is made up of 16 amino acids. CDR1 is MNHNS and CDR2 is SASEGT in the germline V gene. The CDR3 here is CASSVGPPGGWEKLFF. The DNA of the CDR3 is TGTGCCAGCAGTGTCGGCCCCCCAGGGGGATGGGAAAAACTGTTTTTT.

This clone was observed at least ten times. The chain recombines TRBV5-1 with TRBJ2-7; 15 bases align to TRBD2. The CDR3 is made up of 16 amino acids. CDR1 is SGHRS, CDR2 YFSETQ, per germline. Germline trimming cut 3 bases from V and 3 bases from J; bases unmatched to any gene: 4. This CDR3 reads CASSYGLAGGLYEQYF. The CDR3 DNA reads TGCGCCAGCAGCTACGGACTAGCGGGAGGGCTCTACGAGCAGTACTTC.

The genes are TRBV6-2 or TRBV6-3 and TRBJ2-2; possibly TRBD1 for D (8 bases). V dropped 6 bases and J dropped 7 bases, with 18 bases sitting between them. The V gene's germline CDR1 is MNHEY and CDR2 SVGEGT. The length of the CDR3 is 15 residues. CDR3 coding DNA: TGTGCCAGCAGCCCACAGGGGGGGGGCCACGGGGAGCTGTTTTTT. Translating gives CASSPQGGGHGELFF.

The CDR3 sequence is CASSPGLAGTYEQYF. CDR3 coding DNA: TGTGCCAGCAGCCCTGGACTAGCGGGGACCTACGAGCAGTACTTC. The chain employs TRBV5-4 and TRBJ2-7; 12 positions agree with TRBD2. The V gene's germline CDR1 is SGHNT and CDR2 YYREEE (reference sequence). The junction had 4 bases not matched to a gene; V was cut back by 4 bases and J by 2 bases. CDR3 length: 15 amino acids.

J is TRBJ1-5 and V is TRBV7-4, with 10 positions matching TRBD1. The CDR3 runs 18 residues. Germline V lookup: CDR1 SGHVT, CDR2 SQSDAQ. The ends lost 2 bases at V and 2 bases at J; junction bases unmatched: 9. The CDR3 bases are TGTGCCAGCAGCTTACGGACAGGGGGGCTCCCTGGCAATCAGCCCCAGCATTTT. Translated: CASSLRTGGLPGNQPQHF.

This sequence joins TRBV19 and TRBJ2-1; 8 bases are a match to TRBD2. The germline V gene has CDR1 LNHDA and CDR2 SQIVND (reference sequence). The J segment lost 0 bases and the V segment lost 5 bases, leaving 9 bases of the junction unmatched. This CDR3 contains 17 residues. CDR3 loop: CASSPRRSGISYNEQFF. CDR3 bases: TGTGCCAGTAGTCCTCGGCGTAGCGGGATCTCCTACAATGAGCAGTTCTTC.

The chain is built from TRBV27 and TRBJ1-6; 7 bases line up with TRBD1. After removal of 8 bases from V and 7 bases from J, the junction contained 11 bases not matched to a gene. Germline V gene sequence: CDR1 MNHEY, CDR2 SMNVEV (reference sequence). The CDR3 is 15 residues long. For the CDR3, the DNA is TGTGCCAGCCTACCTACCGGGACAGCCAATTCACCCCTCCACTTT. It is translated as CASLPTGTANSPLHF.

This clone has a count of ten or more. This chain connects TRBV6-2 or TRBV6-3 to TRBJ1-1; D remains ambiguous. Trimming stripped 4 bases from V and 3 bases from J, with 12 bases between. The CDR3 is made up of 14 amino acids. The germline V gene encodes CDR1 MNHEY and CDR2 SVGEGT. The CDR3 sequence: CASSFSSGDTEAFF. CDR3 sequence (DNA): TGTGCCAGCAGTTTCTCGTCAGGTGACACTGAAGCTTTCTTT.

This chain joins TRBV25-1 and TRBJ2-7, with D hard to call. Germline V gives CDR1 MGHDK, CDR2 SYGVNS. CDR3 length: 14 amino acids. V gave up 0 bases and J gave up 4 bases, with 10 bases separating them. The CDR3 coding sequence is TGTGCCAGCAGTGAATATGGTCCCCGGTACGAGCAGTACTTC. Amino acids: CASSEYGPRYEQYF.

This rearrangement joins TRBV19 to TRBJ1-5, with D hard to call. CDR1 is LNHDA, CDR2 SQIVND, per germline (reference sequence). V was cut by 8 bases and J by 3 bases, with 14 bases left in between. The CDR3 length is 14 residues. The CDR3 loop is CASQRGETNQPQHF. CDR3 DNA sequence: TGTGCCAGTCAACGGGGAGAGACCAATCAGCCCCAGCATTTT.

This clone was seen more than once but under ten times. The chain recombines TRBV5-4 with TRBJ1-3, with D perhaps TRBD1 (6 bases). The CDR3 contains 14 residues. CDR1 is SGHNT, CDR2 YYREEE, per germline (reference sequence). Trimming removed 4 bases from V and 3 bases from J, with 11 bases in between. Here the CDR3 DNA reads TGTGCCAGCAGCGGGATAGGGGGTGGAAACACCATATATTTT. Translating gives CASSGIGGGNTIYF.

V gene TRBV25-1 combines with J gene TRBJ1-6; possibly TRBD1 for D (6 bases). Germline values: CDR1 MGHDK, CDR2 SYGVNS. Trimming removed 5 bases at V and 6 bases at J, with 11 bases between. This CDR3 is built from 14 residues. CDR3: CASSPGAINSPLHF. CDR3 DNA: TGTGCCAGCAGTCCAGGGGCGATTAATTCACCCCTCCACTTT.

In this sample, this clone turned up a few times. This chain uses TRBV18 with TRBJ2-7; possibly TRBD2 for D (7 bases). The CDR3 totals 14 residues. V was clipped by 1 base and J by 6 bases, with 13 bases between them. Germline V lookup: CDR1 KGHSH, CDR2 LQKENI. The CDR3 coding sequence is TGTGCCAGCTCACCACAAGGAGGGGGGGGCGAGCAGTACTTC. Residues: CASSPQGGGGEQYF.

The J gene is TRBJ2-3, the V gene TRBV3-1 (or the pseudogene TRBV3-2), with 8 bases fitting TRBD1. Germline V gene data show CDR1 as LGHDT and CDR2 as YNNKEL (reference sequence). The CDR3 loop spans 15 amino acids. Trimming removed 0 bases from V and 5 bases from J; junction bases left unmatched: 4. The CDR3 here is CASSQEDRARDTQYF. CDR3 bases: TGTGCCAGCAGCCAAGAGGACAGGGCGAGAGATACGCAGTATTTT.

The chain recombines TRBV19 with TRBJ1-2, with D maybe TRBD1 (6 bases). In germline, CDR1 is LNHDA, CDR2 SQIVND (reference sequence). The V end lost 5 bases, the J end lost 4 bases, and 20 bases lay between the germline ends. This CDR3 region has 16 residues. CDR3 residues: CASSVTGQHSPYGYTF. For the CDR3, the DNA is TGTGCCAGTAGTGTCACCGGACAGCACAGTCCCTATGGCTACACCTTC.

The chain links TRBV2 to TRBJ1-2; D not resolved. Trimming pared 0 bases from V and 4 bases from J, leaving 6 bases between. Germline CDR1 reads SNHLY; CDR2 reads FYNNEI. The CDR3 sequence is 13 residues long. CDR3 in amino acids: CASSEARGYGYTF. As DNA, the CDR3 is TGTGCCAGCAGTGAAGCGCGAGGCTATGGCTACACCTTC.

The chain combines TRBV28 with TRBJ1-6; 9 nucleotides match TRBD1. CDR3 size: 16 residues. J was trimmed by 10 bases and V by 6 bases; bases with no gene match: 13. Germline V gene sequence: CDR1 MDHEN, CDR2 SYDVKM. Here the CDR3 DNA reads TGTGCCAGCAGGCGACGACCTGGACAGGGGTGGTCACCCCTCCACTTT. The encoded protein is CASRRRPGQGWSPLHF. The full variable domain, with the rest looked up from reference TRBV28 and TRBJ1-6, is DVKVTQSSRYLVKRTGEKVFLECVQDMDHENMFWYRQDPGLGLRLIYFSYDVKMKEKGDIPEGYSVSREKKERFSLILESASTNQTSMYLCASRRRPGQGWSPLHFGNGTRLTVT.

This rearrangement joins TRBV19 to TRBJ1-5; perhaps TRBD1 as D (5 bases). Trimming shortened V by 3 bases and J by 3 bases, and 6 bases separated the two germline ends. The CDR3 runs 13 residues. Germline V lookup: CDR1 LNHDA, CDR2 SQIVND (reference sequence). CDR3: CASSMTVNQPQHF. The CDR3 DNA is TGTGCCAGTAGTATGACAGTCAATCAGCCCCAGCATTTT. The full variable domain, completed using reference TRBV19 and TRBJ1-5, is DGGITQSPKYLFRKEGQNVTLSCEQNLNHDAMYWYRQDPGQGLRLIYYSQIVNDFQKGDIAEGYSVSREKKESFPLTVTSAQKNPTAFYLCASSMTVNQPQHFGDGTRLSIL.

This clone was recorded a few times. The chain carries TRBV27 and TRBJ1-2; no definite D call. The CDR3 runs to 14 residues. CDR1 and CDR2 (germline): MNHEY, SMNVEV (reference sequence). The V gene lost 7 bases and the J gene lost 6 bases, with 18 bases spanning the gap. In DNA, the CDR3 is TGTGCCAGCACCATGACGGTGGGAGTGGATGGCTACACCTTC. Residues: CASTMTVGVDGYTF.

The chain has TRBV11-2 and TRBJ1-3, with TRBD1 matching 8 bases. V shed 5 bases and J 3 bases; nucleotides not matched to a gene: 6. Per germline, CDR1 SGHAT and CDR2 FQNNGV. The CDR3 extends over 15 amino acids. CDR3 residues: CASSTGQAVGNTIYF. The DNA of the CDR3 is TGTGCCAGCAGCACGGGACAGGCCGTTGGAAACACCATATATTTT.

The chain has TRBV12-3 or TRBV12-4 and TRBJ2-5, with D perhaps matching TRBD1 (5 bases). CDR3 length equals 13 residues. Trimming removed 3 bases at V and 6 bases at J, with 11 bases between. CDR3 amino acids: CASSFRDLKTQYF. The CDR3 nucleotides read TGTGCCAGCAGTTTCAGGGATCTGAAGACCCAGTACTTC.

The chain is built from TRBV12-3 or TRBV12-4 and TRBJ1-6; D is ambiguous. The CDR3 spans 13 residues. V dropped 2 bases and J dropped 6 bases, with 5 bases sitting between them. The CDR3 is CASSLLRNSPLHF. The CDR3 DNA reads TGTGCCAGCAGTTTACTGCGTAATTCACCCCTCCACTTT.

This clone came up a few times. The V gene is TRBV7-3, the J gene TRBJ2-5, with D maybe TRBD2 (7 bases). CDR1 and CDR2 from the germline V gene are SGHTA and FQGTGA. V was shortened by 5 bases and J by 4 bases, with 17 bases between the two germline ends. The CDR3 runs to 15 residues. CDR3 bases: TGTGCCAGCAGCCCTTCCGGGGGGCTGGGAGAGACCCAGTACTTC. Residues: CASSPSGGLGETQYF.

CDR3 sequence: CASSALADSSYEQYF. The CDR3 nucleotides read TGCGCCAGCAGTGCACTAGCAGATAGCTCCTACGAGCAGTACTTC. The rearrangement links TRBV10-2 to TRBJ2-7, with a tentative D call TRBD2 (6 bases). Trimming removed 4 bases from V and 0 bases from J, with 13 bases in between. The germline gives CDR1 WSHSY, CDR2 SAAADI. This CDR3 has 15 amino acids.